Described below is a single T cell receptor beta chain sequence and its context. Its antigen is unknown. No base qualities exist here, and no much larger clone lies one base off it. The CDR3 regions of human TCRbeta chains were analyzed by immunosequencing. On the study's bioinformatics: TCRs in the repertoires were matched against a reference library of SARS-CoV-2-specific TCRs that had been generated with the MIRA antigen-specificity platform. Breadth meant the fraction of unique TCRs that were SARS-CoV-2-associated, whereas depth meant the fraction of total T cells that were SARS-CoV-2-associated. Each spike-specific TCR was assigned to its reactive spike region and to a CD4 or CD8 class using the MIRA data. Log10-transformed breadth and depth values were compared by one-way ANOVA with Sidak's multiple comparisons tests. In its TCRdb copy, this immuneACCESS table keeps in-frame sequences only and misses some clones. Where compared with another copy, unresolved V genes explain less than half of these, and the others have no known cause. V and J calls and clone size follow that table, whereas D and trimming were derived from the DNA. The table for this sample lists fewer than 200,000 clones; about 91% of them were counted only once. Together, the top ten hold approximately 0.49% of the sample.

This sample is drawn from a study of T cell responses to AZD1222 COVID-19 vaccine (dated by TCRdb to the early 2020s). Describing the broader study: AZD1222 recipients whose second dose came at about 4 weeks and those whose second dose came at about 12 weeks were combined into one group, since spike-specific TCR depth and breadth did not differ between the two schedules. A total of just over 230 trial participants underwent TCR sequencing, of whom 200 to 220 had received two doses of AZD1222 and around 25 had received two doses of the MenACWY control vaccine. Trial participants were enrolled by age into 18-55, 56-69 and 70-plus year subgroups, with approximately 150, 28 and 58 TCR-sequenced participants respectively.

The time point label for this specimen denotes: baseline before first vaccination. Vaccinee samples were obtained from the UK trials COV001 and COV002, which included a single-blind randomized controlled phase 2/3 trial of AZD1222 (ChAdOx1 nCoV-19) in healthy adults. Trial participant PBMC samples were collected at day 0 and day 28 after the second dose for TCRbeta chain sequencing. Overall study results and their limits: Reportedly, almost half of the unique spike-specific TCRs recognized epitopes lying outside the regions that are mutated in the B.1.351 and B.1.1.7 variants. Conclusions about previously exposed vaccinees were limited because only six AZD1222 recipients were SARS-CoV-2 seropositive at baseline. The vaccine-associated CD4 TCRs covered the entire spike protein, and the dominant responses fell in regions 160-218 and 743-854. Because no samples from the day 14 peak response were available, repertoires could be characterized only after the peak T cell response. After two AZD1222 doses, spike-specific TCR breadth and depth were significantly higher than at day 0 and than in MenACWY recipients. Participants were mostly white British, with more females than males. The authors suggested clonal diversity may have been underestimated. In the small 56-69-year group, the increase in depth fell short of significance, most likely because of low power.

The sequencing used peripheral blood, collected on day 0 of AZD1222 vaccination. The TCR comes from an adult in good health.

The CDR3 has the sequence CASSPSGAGGLEQFF. In nucleotides, the sequence is TGTGCCAGCAGCCCCTCCGGAGCGGGAGGGCTTGAGCAGTTCTTC. The chain couples TRBV9 to TRBJ2-1, with TRBD2 identical over 10 junction bases. The germline V and J ends show losses of 4 bases and 9 bases respectively, and no gene match explains 10 bases of the junction. Via the germline V gene, CDR1 is SGDLS and CDR2 YYNGEE. Inclusive of the bounding cysteine and phenylalanine, the CDR3 is 15 residues long. Just the 45-base CDR3 DNA is kept, in frame starting at base 1.